Below, 3 T cell receptor beta chains from the same sample are listed, as sequenced in a study of blood T cell repertoires in COVID-19 (dated by TCRdb to about 2020). To prepare the library, the immunoSEQ multiplex PCR assay was applied. The clones in this table, taken by TCRdb from immuneACCESS, are in-frame only. Not every clone is retained; where verified, under half of the shortfall comes from an unresolved V gene, and the cause of the rest is unknown. Here the sample has 250,000 or so clones; about 80% occur a single time. Of the sample, 1.9% is held by the ten largest clones. The sample comprised peripheral blood. The origin of the receptors is a woman older than 75 with acute or convalescent COVID-19.

This chain connects TRBV9 to TRBJ1-4, with 8 bases that match TRBD1. Germline V lookup: CDR1 SGDLS, CDR2 YYNGEE. This CDR3 is built from 15 residues. V shed 0 bases, J shed 4 bases, and the junction held 2 bases outside the gene matches. CDR3 DNA: TGTGCCAGCAGCGTAGGGACAGGGCTTAATGAAAAACTGTTTTTT. Amino acid sequence: CASSVGTGLNEKLFF.

The chain uses TRBV5-1 and TRBJ1-4; D is undetermined. There are 14 residues in the CDR3. Trimming took off 1 base at V and 7 bases at J, with 11 bases between the two ends. The germline V gene encodes CDR1 SGHRS and CDR2 YFSETQ. CDR3 coding DNA: TGCGCCAGCAGCTTGATCACGGCGGGTGAAAAACTGTTTTTT. This gives the protein CASSLITAGEKLFF.

The chain links TRBV10-3 to TRBJ1-1, with no clear D. Trimming removed 10 bases at V and 5 bases at J, with 11 bases between. The CDR3 covers 11 residues. Germline lookup yields CDR1 ENHRY and CDR2 SYGVKD. CDR3: CASSDLTEAFF. DNA of the CDR3: TGTGCCAGCTCGGACTTGACTGAAGCTTTCTTT.